Detailed here is one T cell receptor (beta chain). Its antigen remains unidentified. V trimming: 4 bases; J trimming: 7 bases; junction bases outside the gene matches: 11. This CDR3 has 15 amino acids. CDR1 SNHLY and CDR2 FYNNEI come from the germline V gene. This entry belongs to a study of cytomegalovirus exposure and HLA in healthy donors. Background on the study: Unique TCRs numbering some 80 million, obtained from HLA-typed donors, made up an early data release. Overall study findings and caveats: CMV serostatus alone was available as immune exposure information. TRBV6-2, TRBV6-3 and some other V segments were excluded as indistinguishable. Later on, an analysis showed TCR association rates differing by HLA locus, with DRB1 the most and HLA-C the fewest.

In the PCR, 60 Vbeta and 13 Jbeta primers were used. Profiled with immunoSEQ multiplex PCR; TCRdb holds only in-frame clones, not every one. This table has roughly 120,000 clones, about 80% appearing once. The chain is built from TRBV2 and TRBJ2-7, with 9 bases that match TRBD2. Material for sequencing was PBMCs. The sequence derives from a man aged 25 to 45 in good health and CMV-seronegative. CDR3 amino acids: CASSVAGAALGEQYF. Written as DNA, the CDR3 is TGTGCCAGCAGTGTAGCGGGAGCCGCCCTCGGGGAGCAGTACTTC.